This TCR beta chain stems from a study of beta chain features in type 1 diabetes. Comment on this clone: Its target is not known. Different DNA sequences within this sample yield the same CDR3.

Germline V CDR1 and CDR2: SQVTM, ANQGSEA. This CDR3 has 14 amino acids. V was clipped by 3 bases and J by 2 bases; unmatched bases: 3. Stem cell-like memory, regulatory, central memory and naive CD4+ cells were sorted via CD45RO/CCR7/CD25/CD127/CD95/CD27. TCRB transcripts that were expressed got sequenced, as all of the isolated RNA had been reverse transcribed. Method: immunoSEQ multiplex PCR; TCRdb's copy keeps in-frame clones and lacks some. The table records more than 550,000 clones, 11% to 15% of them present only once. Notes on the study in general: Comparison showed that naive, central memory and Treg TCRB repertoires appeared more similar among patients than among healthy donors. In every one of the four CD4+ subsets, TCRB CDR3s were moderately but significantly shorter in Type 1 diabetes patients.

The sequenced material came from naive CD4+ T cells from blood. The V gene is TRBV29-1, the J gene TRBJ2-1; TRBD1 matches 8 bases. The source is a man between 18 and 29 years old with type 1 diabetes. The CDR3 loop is CSVERDRTYNEQFF. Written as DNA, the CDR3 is TGCAGCGTTGAGCGGGACAGGACCTACAATGAGCAGTTCTTC.